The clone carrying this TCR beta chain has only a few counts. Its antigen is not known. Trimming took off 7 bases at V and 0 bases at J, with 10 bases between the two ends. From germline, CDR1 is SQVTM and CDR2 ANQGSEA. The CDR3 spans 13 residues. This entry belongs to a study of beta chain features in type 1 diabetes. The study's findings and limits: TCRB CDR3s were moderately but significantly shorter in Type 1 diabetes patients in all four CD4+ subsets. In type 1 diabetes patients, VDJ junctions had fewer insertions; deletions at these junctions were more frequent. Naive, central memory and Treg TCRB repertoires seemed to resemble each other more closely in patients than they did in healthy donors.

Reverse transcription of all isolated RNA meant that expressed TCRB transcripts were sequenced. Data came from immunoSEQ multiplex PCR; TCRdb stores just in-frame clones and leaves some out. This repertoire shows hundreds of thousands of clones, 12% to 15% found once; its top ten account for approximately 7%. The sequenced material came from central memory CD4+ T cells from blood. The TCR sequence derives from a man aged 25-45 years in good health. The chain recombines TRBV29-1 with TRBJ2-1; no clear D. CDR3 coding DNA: TGCAGCGGTGGGCCCCGCTCCTACAATGAGCAGTTCTTC. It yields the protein CSGGPRSYNEQFF.